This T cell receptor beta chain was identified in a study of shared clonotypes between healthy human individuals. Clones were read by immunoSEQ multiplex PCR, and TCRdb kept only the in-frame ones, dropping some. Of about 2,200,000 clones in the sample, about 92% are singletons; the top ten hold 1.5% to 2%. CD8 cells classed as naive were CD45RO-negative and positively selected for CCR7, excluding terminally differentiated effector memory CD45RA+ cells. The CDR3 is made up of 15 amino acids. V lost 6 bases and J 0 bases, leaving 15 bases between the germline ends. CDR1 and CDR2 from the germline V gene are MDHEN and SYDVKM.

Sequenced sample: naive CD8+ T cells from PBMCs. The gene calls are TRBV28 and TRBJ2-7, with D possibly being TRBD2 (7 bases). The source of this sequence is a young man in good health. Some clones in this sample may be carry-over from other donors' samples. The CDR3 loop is CASRGGAQGSYEQYF. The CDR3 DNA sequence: TGTGCCAGCAGAGGGGGGGCACAGGGCTCCTACGAGCAGTACTTC.